The entry that follows covers one T cell receptor (beta chain) sequence. The PCR contained 60 Vbeta and 13 Jbeta primers. The protocol was immunoSEQ multiplex PCR, while the TCRdb copy is restricted to in-frame clones and leaves out a portion. Recorded for this sample: approximately 120,000 clones. Unmatched junction bases numbered 13, after V lost 7 bases and J lost 9 bases. The CDR3 sequence is 16 residues long. Germline CDR1 is MNHEY and CDR2 is SMNVEV (reference sequence). These data belong to a study of cytomegalovirus exposure and HLA in healthy donors. This rearrangement joins TRBV27 to TRBJ2-1, with 12 bases that match TRBD2. The TCR was taken from a man aged 25 to 40 in good health and CMV-seronegative. The sequencing sample was made of PBMCs. CDR3 sequence (DNA): TGTGCCAGCAACACCAGACTAGCGGGAGCCTATGCTGAGCAGTTCTTC. This codes for CASNTRLAGAYAEQFF.